A selection of T cell receptor beta chains follows, all from one sample in a study of T cells after posttransplantation cyclophosphamide. Sequencing used immunoSEQ multiplex PCR; TCRdb keeps in-frame clones, though not all of them. Altogether 20,000 to 25,000 clones are present, 85% to 90% being singletons, with the ten largest covering about 1.8%. The sequenced sample was PBMCs, obtained roughly 390 days after allogeneic stem cell transplant with calcineurin inhibitor and methotrexate. Every receptor here comes from a female patient aged 25-39 years who received an allogeneic stem cell transplant from an unrelated donor, was CMV-positive, and had acute and chronic GVHD. Some T cells may possibly be graft donor cells. The CDR3 runs from the conserved cysteine through the conserved F or W. A D gene is named only where the DNA matches it firmly. Clone size appears in some rows only: once, few, many, or a class for an expanded clone.

clone size: NA
J gene: TRBJ2-3
D gene: TRBD2
V gene: TRBV19
CDR3 DNA: TGTGCCAGCCGGACTAGCGGGAACACAGATACGCAGTATTTT
CDR3 protein: CASRTSGNTDTQYF

clone size: NA
J gene: TRBJ2-7
D gene: NA
V gene: TRBV30
CDR3 DNA: TGTGCCTGGGTAGACTTACTATCCTACGAGCAGTACTTC
CDR3 protein: CAWVDLLSYEQYF

clone size: NA
J gene: TRBJ2-4
D gene: TRBD2
V gene: TRBV13
CDR3 DNA: TGTGCCAGCAGCTCGACGCGGGAGGATTCGAACATTCAGTACTTC
CDR3 protein: CASSSTREDSNIQYF

clone size: once
J gene: TRBJ2-7
D gene: TRBD1
V gene: TRBV5-4
CDR3 DNA: TGTGCCAGCAGCAGGACAGGGTCCCTCTACGAGCAGTACTTC
CDR3 protein: CASSRTGSLYEQYF

clone size: NA
J gene: TRBJ2-3
D gene: NA
V gene: TRBV7-9
CDR3 DNA: TGTGCCAGCAGCCCTGGGGGCCTGCACCTCACAGATACGCAGTATTTT
CDR3 protein: CASSPGGLHLTDTQYF

clone size: NA
J gene: TRBJ1-1
D gene: NA
V gene: TRBV2
CDR3 DNA: TGTGCCAGCATTGGGGGACTCGGAAGGGCTGAAGCTTTCTTT
CDR3 protein: CASIGGLGRAEAFF

clone size: NA
J gene: TRBJ1-4
D gene: TRBD1
V gene: TRBV9
CDR3 DNA: TGTGCCAGCAGCGCCGGGACAGGGGGCGGAAAACTGTTTTTT
CDR3 protein: CASSAGTGGGKLFF

clone size: NA
J gene: TRBJ2-3
D gene: TRBD1
V gene: TRBV29-1
CDR3 DNA: TGCAGCGTAGGGAGGGACAGGGTGTCCCTTACCGTCGATACGCAGTATTTT
CDR3 protein: CSVGRDRVSLTVDTQYF

clone size: NA
J gene: TRBJ1-6
D gene: NA
V gene: TRBV5-1
CDR3 DNA: TGCGCCAGCAGCGACGGGTCCTCCTGGGATTCACCCCTCCACTTT
CDR3 protein: CASSDGSSWDSPLHF

clone size: NA
J gene: TRBJ2-1
D gene: TRBD2
V gene: TRBV15
CDR3 DNA: TGTGCCACCAGCAGAGATCACGCGGGAGGTCTTTTGTACAATGAGCAGTTCTTC
CDR3 protein: CATSRDHAGGLLYNEQFF

clone size: NA
J gene: TRBJ1-3
D gene: NA
V gene: TRBV7-6
CDR3 DNA: TGTGCCAGCAGCTTAGTTGGGAGCTCTGGAAACACCATATATTTT
CDR3 protein: CASSLVGSSGNTIYF

clone size: NA
J gene: TRBJ2-5
D gene: TRBD2
V gene: TRBV7-2
CDR3 DNA: TGTGCCAGCAGCTTTCGGGAGGGCCTGGAGACCCAGTACTTC
CDR3 protein: CASSFREGLETQYF

clone size: NA
J gene: TRBJ2-5
D gene: NA
V gene: TRBV5-6
CDR3 DNA: TGTGCCAGCAGCTTGCCGTCGGTTTCGAAAGAGACCCAGTACTTC
CDR3 protein: CASSLPSVSKETQYF

clone size: once
J gene: TRBJ2-3
D gene: TRBD2
V gene: TRBV19
CDR3 DNA: TGTGCCAGTAGTCGGCTAGCGGGAGCTGCAGATACGCAGTATTTT
CDR3 protein: CASSRLAGAADTQYF

clone size: NA
J gene: TRBJ2-1
D gene: NA
V gene: TRBV29-1
CDR3 DNA: TGCAGCGTTGGTATAGCGGCCTACAATGAGCAGTTCTTC
CDR3 protein: CSVGIAAYNEQFF

clone size: NA
J gene: TRBJ2-5
D gene: TRBD1
V gene: TRBV25-1
CDR3 DNA: TGTGCCAGCAGGGATGGACAGGACGGGACGGGGACCCAGTACTTC
CDR3 protein: CASRDGQDGTGTQYF

clone size: NA
J gene: TRBJ1-2
D gene: NA
V gene: TRBV21-1
CDR3 DNA: TGTGCCAGCAGCCCAGGGGAGGGCCCTACTGGTGGCTACACCTTC
CDR3 protein: CASSPGEGPTGGYTF

clone size: NA
J gene: TRBJ2-2
D gene: TRBD2
V gene: TRBV9
CDR3 DNA: TGTGCCAGCAGCGTATACGGGGCTAGCGGGACGGGCACCGGGGAGCTGTTTTTT
CDR3 protein: CASSVYGASGTGTGELFF

clone size: NA
J gene: TRBJ1-4
D gene: NA
V gene: TRBV18
CDR3 DNA: TGTGCCAGCTCACCCAACAGGGCTTCTAATGAAAAACTGTTTTTT
CDR3 protein: CASSPNRASNEKLFF

clone size: NA
J gene: TRBJ2-5
D gene: NA
V gene: TRBV30
CDR3 DNA: TGTGCCTGGAGTGTACTAGTAGGATCGGAGACCCAGTACTTC
CDR3 protein: CAWSVLVGSETQYF

clone size: NA
J gene: TRBJ1-2
D gene: NA
V gene: TRBV5-8
CDR3 DNA: TGTGCCAGCAGCTTGGGTGGAGGCTATGGCTACACCTTC
CDR3 protein: CASSLGGGYGYTF

clone size: NA
J gene: TRBJ1-2
D gene: NA
V gene: TRBV6-5
CDR3 DNA: TGTGCCAGCAGGGAACCTACCGGACTGTTCTATGGCTACACCTTC
CDR3 protein: CASREPTGLFYGYTF

clone size: NA
J gene: TRBJ1-6
D gene: NA
V gene: TRBV7-2
CDR3 DNA: TGTGCCAGCAGTCCCATGATGGTTATCACAAATTCACCCCTCCACTTT
CDR3 protein: CASSPMMVITNSPLHF

clone size: NA
J gene: TRBJ2-3
D gene: NA
V gene: TRBV7-6
CDR3 DNA: TGTGCCAGCAGCTCTTGGACAGGCACAGATACGCAGTATTTT
CDR3 protein: CASSSWTGTDTQYF

clone size: NA
J gene: TRBJ1-5
D gene: NA
V gene: TRBV2
CDR3 DNA: TGTGCCAGCAGTGAAGCGGCTGAGCGACAGCCCCAGCATTTT
CDR3 protein: CASSEAAERQPQHF

clone size: once
J gene: TRBJ2-7
D gene: NA
V gene: TRBV28
CDR3 DNA: TGTGCCAGCAGTTTTCCCCCAGGATCCTACGAGCAGTACTTC
CDR3 protein: CASSFPPGSYEQYF

clone size: NA
J gene: TRBJ2-5
D gene: NA
V gene: TRBV6-5
CDR3 DNA: TGTGCCACCAACCACGCCGGGGGAGAGACCCAGTACTTC
CDR3 protein: CATNHAGGETQYF

clone size: NA
J gene: TRBJ2-3
D gene: TRBD2
V gene: TRBV10-1
CDR3 DNA: TGCGCCAGCAGTGAGGGGCTAGCGGGAGGGACGCAGTATTTT
CDR3 protein: CASSEGLAGGTQYF

clone size: NA
J gene: TRBJ1-3
D gene: TRBD1
V gene: TRBV19
CDR3 DNA: TGTGCCAGTCGAGGGGGCGCGTTTCGGAATTCTGGAAACACCATATATTTT
CDR3 protein: CASRGGAFRNSGNTIYF

clone size: few
J gene: TRBJ1-6
D gene: NA
V gene: TRBV6-1
CDR3 DNA: TGTGCCAGCAGTGGGACAGATAATTCACCCCTCCACTTT
CDR3 protein: CASSGTDNSPLHF

clone size: NA
J gene: TRBJ1-1
D gene: TRBD1
V gene: TRBV27
CDR3 DNA: TGTGCCAGCAGGTACCAGACAGGGGTCATGAACACTGAAGCTTTCTTT
CDR3 protein: CASRYQTGVMNTEAFF

clone size: NA
J gene: TRBJ2-5
D gene: NA
V gene: TRBV28
CDR3 DNA: TGTGCCAGCGCCAACCAACTTCCCGTCCGGCAAGAGACCCAGTACTTC
CDR3 protein: CASANQLPVRQETQYF

clone size: NA
J gene: TRBJ2-1
D gene: NA
V gene: TRBV4-1
CDR3 DNA: TGCGCCAGCAGCCAAGATGCCATCTGGTCCTCTAGGAATGAGCAGTTCTTC
CDR3 protein: CASSQDAIWSSRNEQFF

clone size: NA
J gene: TRBJ2-2
D gene: NA
V gene: TRBV5-1
CDR3 DNA: TGCGCCAGCAGCCTCCTACAGGTTGCGAACACCGGGGAGCTGTTTTTT
CDR3 protein: CASSLLQVANTGELFF

clone size: NA
J gene: TRBJ1-2
D gene: NA
V gene: TRBV6-5
CDR3 DNA: TGTGCCAGCAGTTACTCAGGGAGACGGGGCTATGGCTACACCTTC
CDR3 protein: CASSYSGRRGYGYTF

clone size: NA
J gene: TRBJ2-1
D gene: NA
V gene: TRBV5-1
CDR3 DNA: TGCGCCAGCAGCTTGGCGGGGGGCAAGGGATCCAATGAGCAGTTCTTC
CDR3 protein: CASSLAGGKGSNEQFF

clone size: once
J gene: TRBJ1-1
D gene: NA
V gene: TRBV4-3
CDR3 DNA: TGCGCCAGCAGCCAAGATACGGGGGGGAACACTGAAGCTTTCTTT
CDR3 protein: CASSQDTGGNTEAFF

clone size: NA
J gene: TRBJ1-1
D gene: TRBD1
V gene: TRBV4-1
CDR3 DNA: TGCGCCAGCAGCCCTATAGAGACAGGGGGCGCGGACACTGAAGCTTTCTTT
CDR3 protein: CASSPIETGGADTEAFF

clone size: once
J gene: TRBJ1-1
D gene: TRBD1
V gene: TRBV19
CDR3 DNA: TGTGCCAGTAGTACCCCCGGGACAGCGAACACTGAAGCTTTCTTT
CDR3 protein: CASSTPGTANTEAFF

clone size: NA
J gene: TRBJ2-2
D gene: TRBD1
V gene: TRBV19
CDR3 DNA: TGTGCCAGTAGTCCGGGACAGGCCACCGGGGAGCTGTTTTTT
CDR3 protein: CASSPGQATGELFF

clone size: NA
J gene: TRBJ2-7
D gene: TRBD1
V gene: TRBV6-5
CDR3 DNA: TGTGCCAGCAGCCCGGGACAGGGGTCCTACGAGCAGTACTTC
CDR3 protein: CASSPGQGSYEQYF

clone size: once
J gene: TRBJ1-6
D gene: NA
V gene: TRBV30
CDR3 DNA: TGTGCCTGGGCCCGCTCCGGGTTAGCCCTCTCACCCCTCCACTTT
CDR3 protein: CAWARSGLALSPLHF

clone size: once
J gene: TRBJ2-6
D gene: TRBD1
V gene: TRBV29-1
CDR3 DNA: TGCAGCGTTGAAGGCGGACAGGGGGCTGGGGCCAACGTCCTGACTTTC
CDR3 protein: CSVEGGQGAGANVLTF

clone size: NA
J gene: TRBJ1-1
D gene: NA
V gene: TRBV2
CDR3 DNA: TGTGCCAGCAGTGAATCTTCCTATGAAGCTTTCTTT
CDR3 protein: CASSESSYEAFF

clone size: NA
J gene: TRBJ2-1
D gene: TRBD2
V gene: TRBV30
CDR3 DNA: TGTGCCTGGAGTGTTGGCGGGAGCTCCTACAATGAGCAGTTCTTC
CDR3 protein: CAWSVGGSSYNEQFF

clone size: NA
J gene: TRBJ1-3
D gene: TRBD1
V gene: TRBV5-4
CDR3 DNA: TGTGCCAGCAGCTTTGACAGGGATACGGCCGGAAACACCATATATTTT
CDR3 protein: CASSFDRDTAGNTIYF

clone size: few
J gene: TRBJ2-4
D gene: TRBD1
V gene: TRBV11-2
CDR3 DNA: TGTGCCAGCAGCAGAGACAGGGTCGGGACCAAAAACATTCAGTACTTC
CDR3 protein: CASSRDRVGTKNIQYF

clone size: NA
J gene: TRBJ2-1
D gene: NA
V gene: TRBV4-3
CDR3 DNA: TGCGCCAGCAGCCAAGATCACAGCGGAAGCTCCTACAATGAGCAGTTCTTC
CDR3 protein: CASSQDHSGSSYNEQFF

clone size: once
J gene: TRBJ2-3
D gene: TRBD2
V gene: TRBV19
CDR3 DNA: TGTGCCACCAGCGGCGGAGGGGAGGGGACAGATACGCAGTATTTT
CDR3 protein: CATSGGGEGTDTQYF

clone size: NA
J gene: TRBJ2-1
D gene: NA
V gene: TRBV11-3
CDR3 DNA: TGTGCCAGCAGCTTAGTATCCAGGGGGGTTCCAAGCTCCTACAATGAGCAGTTCTTC
CDR3 protein: CASSLVSRGVPSSYNEQFF

clone size: NA
J gene: TRBJ2-1
D gene: TRBD1
V gene: TRBV11-1
CDR3 DNA: TGTGCCAGCAGCTTAGCCGGACAGGGGATCTACAATGAGCAGTTCTTC
CDR3 protein: CASSLAGQGIYNEQFF

clone size: NA
J gene: TRBJ1-1
D gene: NA
V gene: TRBV5-5
CDR3 DNA: TGTGCCAGCAGCTTGGCCGGGAGGTTGACTGAAGCTTTCTTT
CDR3 protein: CASSLAGRLTEAFF

clone size: NA
J gene: TRBJ1-1
D gene: NA
V gene: TRBV19
CDR3 DNA: TGTGCCAGTAGTTCGTCAGGGTTTAACACTGAAGCTTTCTTT
CDR3 protein: CASSSSGFNTEAFF

clone size: NA
J gene: TRBJ2-3
D gene: NA
V gene: TRBV28
CDR3 DNA: TGTGCCAGCACCCCCGGAGTTACGCAGTATTTT
CDR3 protein: CASTPGVTQYF

clone size: NA
J gene: TRBJ1-1
D gene: NA
V gene: TRBV18
CDR3 DNA: TGTGCCAGCTCTTACGGACCCGGCGGGACTGAAGCTTTCTTT
CDR3 protein: CASSYGPGGTEAFF